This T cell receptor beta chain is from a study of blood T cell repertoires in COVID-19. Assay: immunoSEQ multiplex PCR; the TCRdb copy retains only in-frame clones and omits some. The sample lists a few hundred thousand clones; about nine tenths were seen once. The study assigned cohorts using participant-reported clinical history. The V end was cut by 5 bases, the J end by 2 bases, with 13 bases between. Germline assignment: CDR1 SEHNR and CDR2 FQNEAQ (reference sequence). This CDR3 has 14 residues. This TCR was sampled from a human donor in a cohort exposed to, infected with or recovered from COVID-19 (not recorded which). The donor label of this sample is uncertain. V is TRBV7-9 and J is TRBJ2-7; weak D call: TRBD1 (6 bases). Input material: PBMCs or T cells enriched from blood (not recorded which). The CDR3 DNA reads TGTGCCAGCAGCCATGACAGGATCGCCTACGAGCAGTACTTC. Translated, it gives CASSHDRIAYEQYF.